This record concerns one T cell receptor (beta chain) sequence. From the reads, TCRdb called clonotypes with MiXCR, one entry per CDR3 protein. The sample contains fewer than 550,000 distinct CDR3 sequences, more than 15% of which appear only once. Germline V gene sequence: CDR1 GTSNPN, CDR2 SVGIG (reference sequence). The CDR3 consists of 11 residues. Trimming removed 3 bases at V and 2 bases at J, with 5 bases between. The data derive from a study of T cell repertoires in cytomegalovirus infection. Study in general: Signatures in public TCR beta sequences pointed to both CMV infection and matching HLA type.

The sequencing input was CD8+ T cells from PBMCs. The sequence derives from a human donor in good health (CMV status not recorded). Some clones in this sample may be carry-over from other donors' samples. The chain carries TRBV30 and TRBJ2-7; the D gene is possibly TRBD1 (5 bases). CDR3 residues: CAWRGPYEQYF. For the CDR3, the DNA is TGTGCCTGGAGGGGGCCCTACGAGCAGTACTTC.